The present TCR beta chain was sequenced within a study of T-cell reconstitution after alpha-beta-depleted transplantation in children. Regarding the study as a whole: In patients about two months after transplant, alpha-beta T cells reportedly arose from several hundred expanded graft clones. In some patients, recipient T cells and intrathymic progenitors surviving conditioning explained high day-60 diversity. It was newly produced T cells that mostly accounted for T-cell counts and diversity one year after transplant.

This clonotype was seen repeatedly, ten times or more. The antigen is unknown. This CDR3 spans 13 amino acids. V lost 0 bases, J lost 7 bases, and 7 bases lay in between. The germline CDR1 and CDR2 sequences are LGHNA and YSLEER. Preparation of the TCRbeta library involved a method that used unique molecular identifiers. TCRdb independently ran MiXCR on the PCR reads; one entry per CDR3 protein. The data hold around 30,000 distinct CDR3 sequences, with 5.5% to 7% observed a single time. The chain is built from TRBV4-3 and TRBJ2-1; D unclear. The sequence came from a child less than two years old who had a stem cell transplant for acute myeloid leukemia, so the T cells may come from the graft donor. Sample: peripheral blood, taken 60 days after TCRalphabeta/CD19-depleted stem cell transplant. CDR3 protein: CASSQESGNEQFF. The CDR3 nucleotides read TGCGCCAGCAGCCAAGAGTCCGGAAATGAGCAGTTCTTC.